This TCR beta chain appears in the sequencing data of a study of post-analysis software for immune sequencing data (dated by TCRdb to between 2015 and 2016). Regarding the research as a whole: Disease courses on record covered relapsing-remitting, secondary progressive and progressive-relapsing multiple sclerosis, though some patients had no subtype annotation. A subset of samples was prepared in parallel using single-end sample barcoding, then pooled and co-amplified after Illumina adapter ligation. The patient repertoires were compared against around eleven previously published healthy control repertoires obtained from donors aged about 6 to 28 years.

To demonstrate the VDJtools post-analysis software, the study profiled TCR beta repertoires from the peripheral blood of about a dozen young patients with multiple sclerosis. The multiple sclerosis patients were children and adolescents ranging in age from 6 to 15 years. Trimming at the junction amounts to 5 bases on V and 3 bases on J, and the germline ends lie 14 bases apart. CDR3 length: 14 amino acids, cysteine to phenylalanine. Only CDR3 DNA is held: 42 bases, read in frame from base 1. Study-wide findings and limitations: The control group was slightly older than the multiple sclerosis patient group. Normalized Chao1 diversity was significantly lower in multiple sclerosis patients than controls, suggesting substantial peripheral T-cell clonal expansion. Direct clustering with F measure revealed strong co-clustering of samples prepared in the same batch, which led to a batch-effect correction. Significantly higher frequencies in patients than in controls were found for roughly 5 TRBV segments, including TRBV5-6, TRBV5-1 and TRBV20-1.

The method behind the library was PCR. Sequenced using an Illumina HiSeq 2500. Unique molecular identifiers were incorporated into TCR beta cDNA libraries to reduce PCR and sequencing biases. About 500,000 cDNA molecules were obtained for every 1 to 10 million input T cells, so each molecule roughly corresponded to one T cell. The patient libraries were prepared and sequenced using the same protocol as the earlier healthy control dataset. Samples belonging to the same batch were prepared together, multiplexed and sequenced on a shared HiSeq lane. The original methods were these. MIGEC handled the raw barcoded reads, throwing out single-read molecular identifier groups before consensus assembly and CDR3 extraction. Clonotype tables were post-analysed with VDJtools, normalizing diversity by down-sampling all datasets to the smallest sample size. In repertoire overlap clustering, CDR3 amino acid sequences, but not nucleotide sequences, were matched to correct batch-related cross-sample contamination. TCRdb reprocessing: public reads trimmed at Q25 with fastp, clones called with MiXCR, in-frame beta chains kept. One record per CDR3 amino acid sequence lists the most common genes and DNA. TCRdb's processing, not the study's, gives the V and J calls here. Counted in this sample were approximately 570,000 distinct CDR3 sequences; around 44% of them appeared once. The top ten clones comprise more than 1.5% of the sample.

A remark on this clonotype: It has no known antigen specificity. Within one base of it there is no much larger clone, and no base qualities were kept.

The receptor chain draws on TRBV12-3 or TRBV12-4 and TRBJ2-7, with TRBD2 as a weak D call on 6 bases. The specimen was blood. This clonotype originated in a girl between 5 and 17 years old with multiple sclerosis. CDR3 region: CASSATDYLYEQYF. In nucleotide form, the sequence is TGTGCCAGCAGTGCTACGGACTACCTCTACGAGCAGTACTTC.